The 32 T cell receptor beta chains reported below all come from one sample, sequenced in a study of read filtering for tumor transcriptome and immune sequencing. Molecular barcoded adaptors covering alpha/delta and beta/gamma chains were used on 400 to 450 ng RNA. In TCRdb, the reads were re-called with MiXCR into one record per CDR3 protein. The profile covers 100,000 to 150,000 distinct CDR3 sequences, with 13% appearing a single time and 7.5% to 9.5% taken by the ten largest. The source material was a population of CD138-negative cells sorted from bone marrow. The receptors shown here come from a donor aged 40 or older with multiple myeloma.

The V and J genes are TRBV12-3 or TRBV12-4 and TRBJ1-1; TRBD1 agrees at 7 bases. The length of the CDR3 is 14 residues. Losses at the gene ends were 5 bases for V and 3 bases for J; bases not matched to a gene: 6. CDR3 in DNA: TGTGCCAGCAGTCCCCTCGGGACAGACACTGAAGCTTTCTTT. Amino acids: CASSPLGTDTEAFF.

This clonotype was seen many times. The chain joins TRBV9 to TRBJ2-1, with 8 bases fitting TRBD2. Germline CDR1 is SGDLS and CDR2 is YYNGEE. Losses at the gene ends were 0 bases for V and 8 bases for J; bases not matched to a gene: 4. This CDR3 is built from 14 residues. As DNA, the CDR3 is TGTGCCAGCAGCGTAGCAGCGGGAGTGGATGAGCAGTTCTTC. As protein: CASSVAAGVDEQFF.

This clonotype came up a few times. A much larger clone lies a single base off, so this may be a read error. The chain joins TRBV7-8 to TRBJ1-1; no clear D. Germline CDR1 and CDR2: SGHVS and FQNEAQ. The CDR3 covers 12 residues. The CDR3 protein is CASRAWGSEALF. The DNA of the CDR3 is TGTGCCAGCAGGGCCTGGGGATCGGAAGCTCTCTTT. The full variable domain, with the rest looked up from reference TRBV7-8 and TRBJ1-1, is GAGVSQSPRYKVAKRGQDVALRCDPISGHVSLFWYQQALGQGPEFLTYFQNEAQLDKSGLPSDRFFAERPEGSVSTLKIQRTQQEDSAVYLCASRAWGSEALFGQGTRLTVV.

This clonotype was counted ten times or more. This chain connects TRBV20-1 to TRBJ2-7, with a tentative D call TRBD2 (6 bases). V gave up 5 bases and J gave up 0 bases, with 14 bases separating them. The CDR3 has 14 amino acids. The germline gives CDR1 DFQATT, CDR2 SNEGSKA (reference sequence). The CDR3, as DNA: TGCAGTGCTCGGACGGGGGAGAGCTCCTACGAGCAGTACTTC. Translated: CSARTGESSYEQYF.

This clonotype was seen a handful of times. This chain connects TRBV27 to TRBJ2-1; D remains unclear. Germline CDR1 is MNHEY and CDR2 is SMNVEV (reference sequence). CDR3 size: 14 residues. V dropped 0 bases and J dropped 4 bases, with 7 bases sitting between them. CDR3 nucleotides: TGTGCCAGCAGTTTATCCGGCGGTTACAATGAGCAGTTCTTC. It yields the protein CASSLSGGYNEQFF.

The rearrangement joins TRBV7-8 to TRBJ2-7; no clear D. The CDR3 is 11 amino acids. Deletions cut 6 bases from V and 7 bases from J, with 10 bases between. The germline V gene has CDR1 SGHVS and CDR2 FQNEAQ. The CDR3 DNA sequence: TGTGCCAGCAGTCAAGACTCGGAGCAGTACTTC. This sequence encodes CASSQDSEQYF.

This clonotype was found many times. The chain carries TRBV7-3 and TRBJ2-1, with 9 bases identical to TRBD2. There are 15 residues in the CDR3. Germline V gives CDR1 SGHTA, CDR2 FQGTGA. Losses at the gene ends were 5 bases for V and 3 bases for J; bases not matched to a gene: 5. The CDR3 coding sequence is TGTGCCAGCAGCCCCGCGGGAGGGTACTACAATGAGCAGTTCTTC. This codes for CASSPAGGYYNEQFF.

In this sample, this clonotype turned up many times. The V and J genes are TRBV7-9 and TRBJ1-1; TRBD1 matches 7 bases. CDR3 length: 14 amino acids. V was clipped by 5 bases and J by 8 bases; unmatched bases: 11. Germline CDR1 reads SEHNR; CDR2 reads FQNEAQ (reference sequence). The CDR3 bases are TGTGCCAGCAGCCCGGACAGGAACGCTCCCGAAGCTTTCTTT. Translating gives CASSPDRNAPEAFF.

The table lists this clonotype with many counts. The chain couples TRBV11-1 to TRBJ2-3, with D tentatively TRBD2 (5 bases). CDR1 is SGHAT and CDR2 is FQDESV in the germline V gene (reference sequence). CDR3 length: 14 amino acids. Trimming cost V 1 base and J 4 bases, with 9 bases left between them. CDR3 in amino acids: CASSLVDLSDTQYF. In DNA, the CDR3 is TGTGCCAGCAGCTTAGTGGACTTGTCAGATACGCAGTATTTT.

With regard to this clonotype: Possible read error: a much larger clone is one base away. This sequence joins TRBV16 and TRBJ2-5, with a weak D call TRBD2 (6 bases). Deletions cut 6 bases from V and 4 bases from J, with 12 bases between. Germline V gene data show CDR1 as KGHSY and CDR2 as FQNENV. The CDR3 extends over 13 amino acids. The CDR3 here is CASRQGLPETQYF. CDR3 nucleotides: TGTGCCAGCAGACAAGGACTACCAGAGACCCAGTACTTC.

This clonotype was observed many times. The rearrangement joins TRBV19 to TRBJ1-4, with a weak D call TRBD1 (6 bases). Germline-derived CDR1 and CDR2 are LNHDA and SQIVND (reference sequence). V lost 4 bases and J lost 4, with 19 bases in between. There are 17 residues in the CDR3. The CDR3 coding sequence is TGTGCCAGTAGTACCGGGACAAGTCAAGTATATAATGAAAAACTGTTTTTT. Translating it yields CASSTGTSQVYNEKLFF.

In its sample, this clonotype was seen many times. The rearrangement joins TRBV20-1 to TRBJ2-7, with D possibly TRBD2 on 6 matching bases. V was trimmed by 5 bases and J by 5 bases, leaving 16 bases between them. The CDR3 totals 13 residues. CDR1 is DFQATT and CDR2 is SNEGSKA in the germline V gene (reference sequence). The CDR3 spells CSALGDGGDEQYF. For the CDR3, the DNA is TGCAGTGCTCTAGGGGACGGGGGTGACGAGCAGTACTTC.

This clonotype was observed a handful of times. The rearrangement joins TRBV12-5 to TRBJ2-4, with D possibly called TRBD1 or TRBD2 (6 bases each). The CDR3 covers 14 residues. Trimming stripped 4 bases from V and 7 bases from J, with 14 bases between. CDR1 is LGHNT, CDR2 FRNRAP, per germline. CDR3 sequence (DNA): TGTGCTAGTGGTTCTTCAGGGGCGGGGAACATTCAGTACTTC. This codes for CASGSSGAGNIQYF.

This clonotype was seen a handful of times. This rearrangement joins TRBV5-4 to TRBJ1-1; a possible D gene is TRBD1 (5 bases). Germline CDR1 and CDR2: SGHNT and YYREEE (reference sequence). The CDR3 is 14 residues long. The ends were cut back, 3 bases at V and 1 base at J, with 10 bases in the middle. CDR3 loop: CASSSHGQNTEAFF. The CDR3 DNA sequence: TGTGCCAGCAGCTCTCACGGACAGAACACTGAAGCTTTCTTT.

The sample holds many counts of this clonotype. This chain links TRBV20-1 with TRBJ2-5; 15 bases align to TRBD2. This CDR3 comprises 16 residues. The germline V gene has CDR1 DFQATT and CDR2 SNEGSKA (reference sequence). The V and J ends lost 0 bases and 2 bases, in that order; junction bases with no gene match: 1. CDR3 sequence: CSARDGTSGRQETQYF. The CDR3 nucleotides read TGCAGTGCTAGAGATGGGACTAGCGGGAGGCAAGAGACCCAGTACTTC.

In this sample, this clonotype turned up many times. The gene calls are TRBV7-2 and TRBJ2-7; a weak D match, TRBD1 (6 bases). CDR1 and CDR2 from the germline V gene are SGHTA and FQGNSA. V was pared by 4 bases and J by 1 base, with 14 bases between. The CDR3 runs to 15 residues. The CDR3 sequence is CASSSRVGTSYEQYF. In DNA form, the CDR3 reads TGTGCCAGCAGCTCCCGGGTGGGGACATCCTACGAGCAGTACTTC.

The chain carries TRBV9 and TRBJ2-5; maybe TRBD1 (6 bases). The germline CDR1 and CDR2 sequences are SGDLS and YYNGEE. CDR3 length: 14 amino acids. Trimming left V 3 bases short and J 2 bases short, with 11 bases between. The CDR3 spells CASSGTGRQETQYF. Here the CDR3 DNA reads TGTGCCAGCAGCGGTACAGGGAGACAAGAGACCCAGTACTTC.

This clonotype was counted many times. CDR3 coding DNA: TGTGCCAGCAGGTCGACAGGGGACGAGACCCAGTACTTC. It encodes CASRSTGDETQYF. This chain uses TRBV2 with TRBJ2-5, with 8 bases identical to TRBD1. The CDR3 extends over 13 amino acids. Unmatched junction bases numbered 5, after V lost 6 bases and J lost 5 bases. Germline assignment: CDR1 SNHLY and CDR2 FYNNEI.

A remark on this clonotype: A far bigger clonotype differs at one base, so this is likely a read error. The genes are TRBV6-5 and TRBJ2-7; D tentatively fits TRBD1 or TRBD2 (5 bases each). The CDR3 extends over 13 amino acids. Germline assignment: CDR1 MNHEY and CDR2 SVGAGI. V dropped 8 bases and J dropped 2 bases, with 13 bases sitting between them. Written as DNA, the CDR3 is TGTGCCAGCGGACGGGACGGGCCCTACGAGCAGTACTTC. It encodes CASGRDGPYEQYF.

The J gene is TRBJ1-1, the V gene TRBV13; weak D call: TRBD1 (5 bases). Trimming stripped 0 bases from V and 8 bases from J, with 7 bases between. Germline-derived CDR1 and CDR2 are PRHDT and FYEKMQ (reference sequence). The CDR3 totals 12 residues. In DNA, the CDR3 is TGTGCCAGCAGCTTAGGGGGGGGGGAAGCTTTCTTT. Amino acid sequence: CASSLGGGEAFF.

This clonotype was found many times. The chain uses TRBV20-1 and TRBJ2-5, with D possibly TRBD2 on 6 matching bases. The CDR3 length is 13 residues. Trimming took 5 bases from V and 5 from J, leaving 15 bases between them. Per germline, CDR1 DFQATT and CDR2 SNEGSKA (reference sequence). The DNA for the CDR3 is TGCAGTGCTCACGAGGAGGGAGTGGAGACCCAGTACTTC. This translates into CSAHEEGVETQYF.

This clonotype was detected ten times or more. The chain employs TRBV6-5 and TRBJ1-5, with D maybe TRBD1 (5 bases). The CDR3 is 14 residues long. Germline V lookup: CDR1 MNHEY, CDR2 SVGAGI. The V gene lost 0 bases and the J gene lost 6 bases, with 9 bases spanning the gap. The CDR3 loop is CASSYSGESQPQHF. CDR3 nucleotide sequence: TGTGCCAGCAGTTACTCAGGGGAAAGTCAGCCCCAGCATTTT.

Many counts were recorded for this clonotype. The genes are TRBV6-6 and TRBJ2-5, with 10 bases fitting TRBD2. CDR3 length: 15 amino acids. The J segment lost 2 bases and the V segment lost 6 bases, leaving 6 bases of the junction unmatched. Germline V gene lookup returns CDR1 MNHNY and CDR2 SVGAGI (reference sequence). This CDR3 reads CASSAGTSAQETQYF. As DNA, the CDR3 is TGTGCCAGCAGCGCCGGGACTAGCGCTCAAGAGACCCAGTACTTC.

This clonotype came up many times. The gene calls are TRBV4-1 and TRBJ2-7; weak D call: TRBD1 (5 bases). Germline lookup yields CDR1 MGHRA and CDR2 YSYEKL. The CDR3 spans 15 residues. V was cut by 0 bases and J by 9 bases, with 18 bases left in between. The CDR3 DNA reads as TGCGCCAGCAGCCAAGATTTCCGAAGCAAGGGGCGGCAGTACTTC. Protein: CASSQDFRSKGRQYF.

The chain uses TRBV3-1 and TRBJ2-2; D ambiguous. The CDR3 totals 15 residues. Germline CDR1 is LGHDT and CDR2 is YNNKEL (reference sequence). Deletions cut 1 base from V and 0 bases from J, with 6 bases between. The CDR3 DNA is TGTGCCAGCAGCCAAGGGCCCGCGAACACCGGGGAGCTGTTTTTT. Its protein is CASSQGPANTGELFF.

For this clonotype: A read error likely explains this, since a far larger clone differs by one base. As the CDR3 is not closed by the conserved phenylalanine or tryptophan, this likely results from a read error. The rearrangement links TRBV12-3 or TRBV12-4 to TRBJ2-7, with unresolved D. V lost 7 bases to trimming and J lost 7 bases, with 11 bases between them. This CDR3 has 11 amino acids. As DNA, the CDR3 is TGTGCCAGCAAATGCGGTGCGGAGCAGTACCTC. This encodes CASKCGAEQYL.

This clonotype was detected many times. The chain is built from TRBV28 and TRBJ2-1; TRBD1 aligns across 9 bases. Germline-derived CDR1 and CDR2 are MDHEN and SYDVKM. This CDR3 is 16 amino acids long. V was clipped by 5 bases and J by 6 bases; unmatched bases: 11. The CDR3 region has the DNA TGTGCCAGCAGTGACGCGTGGGGACAGGGATCCAATGAGCAGTTCTTC. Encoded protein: CASSDAWGQGSNEQFF.

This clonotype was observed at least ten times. For the CDR3, the DNA is TGTGCCAGCTCACCGACTAGCGGGAGTTCCACCGGGGAGCTGTTTTTT. The encoded protein is CASSPTSGSSTGELFF. This chain uses TRBV18 with TRBJ2-2; 12 positions match TRBD2. Germline V gene sequence: CDR1 KGHSH, CDR2 LQKENI. V shed 3 bases, J shed 4 bases, and the junction held 3 bases outside the gene matches. The length of the CDR3 is 16 residues.

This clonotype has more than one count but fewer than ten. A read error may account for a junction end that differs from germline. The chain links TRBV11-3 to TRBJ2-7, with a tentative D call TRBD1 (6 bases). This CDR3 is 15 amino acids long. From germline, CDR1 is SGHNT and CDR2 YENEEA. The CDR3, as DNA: TGTGCCAGCAGCTTACAGGGGATCGGCTCGTACGAGCAGCACTTC. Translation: CASSLQGIGSYEQHF.

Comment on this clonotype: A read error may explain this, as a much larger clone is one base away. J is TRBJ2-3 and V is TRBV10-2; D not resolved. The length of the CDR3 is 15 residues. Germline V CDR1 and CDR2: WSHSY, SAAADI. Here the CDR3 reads CASRTDRTGTDTQCF. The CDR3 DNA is TGCGCCAGCAGAACGGACCGCACCGGAACAGATACGCAGTGTTTT.

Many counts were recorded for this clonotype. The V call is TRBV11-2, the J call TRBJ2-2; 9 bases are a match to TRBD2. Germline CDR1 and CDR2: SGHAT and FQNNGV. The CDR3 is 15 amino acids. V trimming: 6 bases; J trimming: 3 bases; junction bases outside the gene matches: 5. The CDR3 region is CASRPTSGYTGELFF. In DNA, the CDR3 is TGTGCCAGCAGACCGACTAGCGGATACACCGGGGAGCTGTTTTTT.

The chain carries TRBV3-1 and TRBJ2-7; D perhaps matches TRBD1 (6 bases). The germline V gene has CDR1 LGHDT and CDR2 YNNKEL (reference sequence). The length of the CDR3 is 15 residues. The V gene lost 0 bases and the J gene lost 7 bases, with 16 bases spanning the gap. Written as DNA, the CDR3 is TGTGCCAGCAGCCAAGAGGGCAGGGGCGAATCGGAGCAGTACTTC. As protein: CASSQEGRGESEQYF.